The sequence of this T cell receptor (beta chain) was determined in a study of technical replicates of blood from several donors (dated by TCRdb to about 2017). CDR1 and CDR2 are read off the germline V gene as SQVTM and ANQGSEA. V gives up 4 bases and J gives up 6 bases, and the segment between their germline ends measures 10 bases. The CDR3 runs 11 amino acids, cysteine and phenylalanine included. Only the CDR3 DNA stays, 33 bases, in frame from base 1. Library preparation was by the immunoSEQ multiplex PCR assay. TCRdb's version of the immuneACCESS table is confined to in-frame rearrangements and falls short of the full clone set. An unresolved V gene accounts for under half of the shortfall where checked; the remainder is of unknown origin. Present in this sample are about 53,000 clones, around 84% of which were seen just once. The ten top clones hold 5.6% of the sample. This clone was recorded only once. Its antigen is not yet known. Per-nucleotide qualities are absent, and no much larger clonotype sits a single base away.

What was sequenced was PBMCs. The receptor comes from a human donor in good health. Some clones in this sample may be carry-over from other donors' samples. The receptor chain draws on TRBV29-1 and TRBJ2-7; no D gene call is confident. The CDR3 region reads CSVGPAGEQYF. The sequenced DNA is TGCAGCGTTGGGCCCGCAGGCGAGCAGTACTTC.